The clone carrying this T cell receptor (beta chain) was picked up a small number of times. The target antigen is unknown. Trimming took 10 bases from V and 6 from J, leaving 19 bases between them. Germline-derived CDR1 and CDR2 are MNHEY and SMNVEV (reference sequence). CDR3 length: 14 amino acids. These data belong to a study of response to subunit inactivated influenza vaccine. General study points: The study's authors posited that every seasonal influenza vaccination enlists few new T cells.

Each CDR3 protein is one row after TCRdb ran MiXCR on the RT-PCR reads. The repertoire holds about 650,000 distinct CDR3 sequences, 15% to 19% seen once, with about 9.9% in the top ten. V usage is TRBV27 and J usage is TRBJ2-1; maybe TRBD2 (6 bases). Material: PBMCs from blood, obtained 11 to 12 days after vaccination. The receptor was derived from a man aged 45-65 years who received an inactivated influenza vaccine. The CDR3, as DNA: TGTGCCACCCTTGCGGGACCCTACACCAATGAGCAGTTCTTC. The encoded protein is CATLAGPYTNEQFF.